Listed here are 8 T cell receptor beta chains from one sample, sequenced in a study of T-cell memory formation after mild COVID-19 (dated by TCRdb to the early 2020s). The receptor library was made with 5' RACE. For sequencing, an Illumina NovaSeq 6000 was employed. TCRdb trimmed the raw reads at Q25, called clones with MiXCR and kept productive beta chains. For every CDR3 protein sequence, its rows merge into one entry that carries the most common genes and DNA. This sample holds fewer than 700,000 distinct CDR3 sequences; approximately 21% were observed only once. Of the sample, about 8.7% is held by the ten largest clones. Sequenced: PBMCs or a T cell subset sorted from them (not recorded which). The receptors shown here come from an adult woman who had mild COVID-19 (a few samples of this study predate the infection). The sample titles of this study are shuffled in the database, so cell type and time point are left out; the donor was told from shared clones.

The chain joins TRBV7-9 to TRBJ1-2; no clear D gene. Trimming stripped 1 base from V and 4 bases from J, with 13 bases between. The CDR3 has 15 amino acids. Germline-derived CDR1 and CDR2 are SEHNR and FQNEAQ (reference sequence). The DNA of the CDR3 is TGTGCCAGCAGCTTAGATTATCCGGCCCGCTATGGCTACACCTTC. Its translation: CASSLDYPARYGYTF.

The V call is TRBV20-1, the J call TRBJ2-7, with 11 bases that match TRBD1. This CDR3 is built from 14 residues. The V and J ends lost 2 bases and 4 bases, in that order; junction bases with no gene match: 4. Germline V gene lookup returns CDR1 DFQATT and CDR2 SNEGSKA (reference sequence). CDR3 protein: CSARWGDRGYEQYF. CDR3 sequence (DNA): TGCAGTGCTAGATGGGGGGACAGGGGGTACGAGCAGTACTTC.

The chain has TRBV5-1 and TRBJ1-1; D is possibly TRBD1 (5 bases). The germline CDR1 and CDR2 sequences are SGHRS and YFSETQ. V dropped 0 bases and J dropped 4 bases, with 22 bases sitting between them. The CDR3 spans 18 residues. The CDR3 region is CASSLAGSGRGPGTEAFF. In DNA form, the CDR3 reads TGCGCCAGCAGCTTGGCCGGATCAGGGAGAGGGCCGGGCACTGAAGCTTTCTTT. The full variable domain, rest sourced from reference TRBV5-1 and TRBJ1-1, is KAGVTQTPRYLIKTRGQQVTLSCSPISGHRSVSWYQQTPGQGLQFLFEYFSETQRNKGNFPGRFSGRQFSNSRSEMNVSTLELGDSALYLCASSLAGSGRGPGTEAFFGQGTRLTVV.

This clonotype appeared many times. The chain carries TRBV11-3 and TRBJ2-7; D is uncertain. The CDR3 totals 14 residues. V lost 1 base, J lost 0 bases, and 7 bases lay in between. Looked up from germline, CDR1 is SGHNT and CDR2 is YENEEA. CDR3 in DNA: TGTGCCAGCAGCTTAGTGGCGAGCTCCTACGAGCAGTACTTC. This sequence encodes CASSLVASSYEQYF.

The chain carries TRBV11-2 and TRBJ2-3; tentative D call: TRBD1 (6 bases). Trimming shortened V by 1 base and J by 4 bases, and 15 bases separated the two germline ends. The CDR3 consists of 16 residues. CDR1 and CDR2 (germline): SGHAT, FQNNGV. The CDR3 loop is CASSLVGGFGPDTQYF. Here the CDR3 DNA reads TGTGCCAGCAGCTTAGTAGGGGGATTTGGGCCAGATACGCAGTATTTT.

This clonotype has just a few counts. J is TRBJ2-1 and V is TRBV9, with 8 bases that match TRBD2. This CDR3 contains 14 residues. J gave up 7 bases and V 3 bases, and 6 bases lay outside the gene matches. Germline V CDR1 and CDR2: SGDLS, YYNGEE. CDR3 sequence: CASSEGLARNEQFF. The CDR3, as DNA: TGTGCCAGCAGCGAAGGACTAGCAAGGAATGAGCAGTTCTTC.

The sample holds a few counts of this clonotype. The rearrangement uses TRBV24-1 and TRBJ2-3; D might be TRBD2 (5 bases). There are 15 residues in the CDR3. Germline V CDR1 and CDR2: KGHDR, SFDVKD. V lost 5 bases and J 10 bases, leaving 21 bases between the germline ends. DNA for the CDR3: TGTGCCACCAGTGCGGCTAATCGAGGGCTAGCTCCGCAGTATTTT. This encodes CATSAANRGLAPQYF.

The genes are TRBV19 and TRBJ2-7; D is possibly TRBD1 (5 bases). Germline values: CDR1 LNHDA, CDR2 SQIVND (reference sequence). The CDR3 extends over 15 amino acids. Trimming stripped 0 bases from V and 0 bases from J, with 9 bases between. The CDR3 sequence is CASSIEAGFSYEQYF. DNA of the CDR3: TGTGCCAGTAGTATAGAGGCAGGGTTCTCCTACGAGCAGTACTTC.